This record covers a single TCR beta chain. This clone appeared a few times. This clone's antigen is unknown. The record has no base qualities; no much larger clone is one base away. The data belong to a study of cytomegalovirus exposure and HLA in healthy donors (dated by TCRdb to 2017 to 2019). Regarding the research as a whole: An earlier analysis of some 600 of the donors reported about 300 Gb of sequence data and 117 million unique TCR beta sequences obtained from about 179 million T cells. Class I and class II HLA loci were covered by the typing at four-digit resolution. The study used immunosequencing to profile the T cell repertoires of approximately 690 subjects and linked those repertoires to cytomegalovirus serostatus. To decide whether each TCR beta V gene segment behaved as functional or pseudogenic, an earlier analysis of nearly 600 of the donors relied on high-throughput TCR beta sequencing. An early release that covered approximately 600 HLA-typed donors contained approximately 300 gigabases of sequencing data and tens of millions of unique TCR sequences. Every repertoire in the discovery cohort had been generated on one and the same sequencing platform. Because of strong linkage in the cohort, roughly 5 DR-DQ haplotypes were treated as single units for association and clustering. Of the 398 genotyped donors, approximately 81% were placed in the genetic ancestry cluster associated with self-reported Caucasian donors. The study combined high-throughput TCR immunosequencing, statistical association of individual TCRs with disease status, and machine learning to predict cytomegalovirus infection status. A separate validation cohort of roughly 130 different subjects was used in addition to the roughly 670-subject first cohort. Across 398 genotyped donors of the cohort, an average of approximately 240,000 unique TCR beta nucleotide sequences per donor were sequenced, and around 20% of those sequences were non-productive. The study aimed to test whether cataloging public T cell receptors could reveal signatures of past pathogen exposure. The number of typed donors differed by locus: about 620-640 for A, B, C, DRB1 and DQB1; approximately 540 for DQA1; around 580 for DPA1; and around 490 for DPB1. In a later genetic analysis, genome-wide SNP genotypes for about 55% of the 666 donors were used, and that subset was treated as a discovery cohort. Rather than drawing on any new phenotypic data, the later analysis identified candidate immune exposures from TCR beta sequences and the way those sequences occurred across donors. A later analysis re-examined previously published TCR beta repertoires from 500 to 700 donors and added high-resolution HLA genotyping to investigate patterns of TCR occurrence. Donor age, sex, ethnicity and CMV serostatus were collected together with the repertoire data. The paper's findings and limits, for the study overall: The study gave a list of 150 to 200 TCR beta chains associated with cytomegalovirus. A further reported finding was that TCR beta sequences accurately predicted the HLA-A and HLA-B alleles for most subjects in the first cohort. A later analysis associated 15,000 to 20,000 TCR beta sequences with specific HLA alleles at a false discovery rate of 0.05. Immune exposure information for the cohort was limited to CMV serostatus. Some IMGT-functional V segments, including TRBV6-2 and TRBV6-3, could not be told apart with the 87-base-pair reads, so those segments were excluded. Assigning TCR associations to individual alleles was difficult when HLA alleles, especially DR and DQ, strongly co-occurred. The earlier analysis of 450 to 700 of the donors excluded roughly 17 rarely observed V segments, including chromosome 9 orphons, because counts were too low. In a later analysis, several top co-occurrence clusters were reported to appear linked to parvovirus B19, influenza, CMV and Epstein-Barr virus. Because some donors lacked HLA typing at each locus, the association tests relied only on the typed subset. A group of highly shared sequence variants was considered likely to be a technical artifact of the sequencing pipeline. Compared with equally common non-associated chains, HLA-associated TCR beta chains in a later analysis were more clonally expanded and had lower generation probabilities. Correlated functional status among segregating V segments might reflect linkage disequilibrium, but an unknown experimental factor could not be ruled out. It was suggested by the authors that the approach could potentially be generalized to other disease states and immunological phenotypes. In a later analysis, most CMV-associated TCR beta chains were found to appear HLA-restricted, with HLA associations seemingly driven largely by CMV exposure. Most TCR sequences were observed very rarely across donors, whereas some public TCRs were present in many individuals. A few of the identified cytomegalovirus-associated TCR beta chains were confirmed in vitro to be specific for cytomegalovirus antigens. According to a later analysis, TCR association rates differed among HLA loci, with DRB1 alleles showing the most associated TCRs and HLA-C alleles showing the fewest. According to a later genetic analysis, donors in an Asian-associated ancestry cluster had fewer N-insertions in productive TCRs than the roughly 700-donor mean. An association between a missense DCLRE1C variant and V-gene and J-gene trimming of TCR beta chains was found in a later genetic analysis and replicated in an independent cohort. Presence/absence analyses assumed roughly uniform sequencing depth across donors, an assumption that may not hold. In both the original and validation cohorts, the classifier was reported to diagnose cytomegalovirus status with high specificity and sensitivity. In an earlier analysis of some 540 of the donors, most TCR beta V segments appeared in productive rearrangements about 87% or about 30% of the time, broadly matching IMGT annotations. Only TCR beta chains were sequenced in this cohort, and the absence of alpha or paired-chain data limited detectable features.

The cohort consisted of some 730 healthy bone marrow donors. At the time of sampling, every cohort member was nominally healthy, though immune exposures that went unrecorded were likely present. The donor tested CMV seronegative, placing the donor among the 300 to 450 seronegative members of the cohort. Each donor provided a peripheral blood sample, and peripheral blood mononuclear cells were used for TCR beta sequencing. Genomic DNA was extracted from the blood cell samples with the Qiagen DNeasy Blood Extraction Kit. CDR3 length: 15 amino acids, cysteine to phenylalanine. Only the CDR3 DNA is retained, 45 bases long and in frame from the first base. Reading the germline V gene gives CDR1 MGHDK and CDR2 SYGVNS. The V and J ends are trimmed by 4 bases and 0 bases, leaving 10 bases between them. Receptor amplification or capture employed the immunoSEQ multiplex PCR assay. For the multiplex PCR, a mixture combining 60 forward primers for TCR Vbeta segments and 13 reverse primers for TCR Jbeta segments was used. Amplification of the CDR3 region of rearranged TCR beta genes was performed with a multiplex PCR assay on genomic DNA. The Illumina HiSeq System was used to sequence the amplified TCR beta libraries as 87-base-pair reads. Per the source publication's procedure: A later analysis counted tens of millions of unique TCR beta chains across the 700 or so repertoires, and some 11 million of these chains were shared by at least two donors. Raw reads were error-corrected and collapsed into unique sequences with a nearest-neighbor algorithm that merged closely related sequences to remove PCR and sequencing errors. Alignment of CDR3 sequences to IMGT reference sequences was used to assign V, D and J gene segments. For a sequence to be retained, a match of at least six nucleotides was required to both a V gene segment and a J gene segment. Rearrangements were called productive when the CDR3 lacked stop codons and stayed in frame with V and J; all others were non-productive. Following IMGT convention, CDR3 was defined as the stretch from the second conserved V-encoded cysteine to the conserved J-encoded phenylalanine. Sequences without an unambiguous match to a single V gene segment were excluded from the earlier analysis of several hundred of the donors. In an earlier analysis of about 590 of the donors, a V segment was called functional when productive rearrangements were above 56.7%, and segregating when the standard deviation between donors exceeded 5%. A statistical classification framework was built to diagnose cytomegalovirus status from the catalog of TCR beta chain sequences. In a later analysis, TCR nucleotide sequences were compared against IMGT/GENE-DB human TR gene sequences so that V and J genes could be assigned. A later analysis assigned CDR3 sequences and most-parsimonious VDJ recombination scenarios with the TCRdist pipeline. A later analysis defined each TCR beta chain by its CDR3 amino acid sequence plus V-gene family, and excluded reads lacking a unique V-gene family. To address suspected cross-contamination and a sequencing artifact, a later analysis removed several hundred highly shared, low-generation-probability nucleotide sequences. In a later analysis, a clonal expansion index was calculated for each public chain from normalized within-repertoire ranks of inferred template counts. In a later analysis, generation probabilities were computed using a VDJ recombination model fitted to out-of-frame rearrangements, and the results were checked against IGoR. In a later analysis, hypergeometric tests were used to score TCR-TCR, TCR-HLA and TCR-CMV co-occurrence, with a repertoire-size bias correction applied to TCR pairs. To estimate false discovery rates, a later analysis permuted the HLA or CMV assignments 20 times. In a later analysis, co-occurring TCRs were grouped with DBSCAN, and TCRdist sequence similarity was added when clustering was performed within HLA-allele-positive subsets. Repertoires with fewer than 30,000 or more than 120,000 public chains, plus five repertoires with anomalous nucleotide sharing, were excluded from co-occurrence clustering. TCRdb carries this immuneACCESS record with in-frame sequences only. Its versions omit some clonotypes, under half of them owing to an unresolved V gene in the studies checked, with the rest unexplained. V, J and clone size derive from that table, while D and trimming were established from the DNA sequence. For this sample there are 89,000 or so clones; roughly 80% appear just once. The top ten clones comprise 2% to 2.5% of the sample.

The chain employs TRBV25-1 and TRBJ1-3; TRBD1 might be the D gene, on 5 matching bases. The sequenced sample consisted of PBMCs. The origin of this receptor is a boy under 18 in good health and CMV-seronegative. The CDR3 reads CASSAWGGSGNTIYF. The DNA sequence is as follows: TGTGCCAGCAGTGCATGGGGGGGCTCTGGAAACACCATATATTTT. The full variable domain, with segments outside the CDR3 supplied by the reference TRBV25-1 and TRBJ1-3 proteins, appears as EADIYQTPRYLVIGTGKKITLECSQTMGHDKMYWYQQDPGMELHLIHYSYGVNSTEKGDLSSESTVSRIRTEHFPLTLESARPSHTSQYLCASSAWGGSGNTIYFGEGSWLTVV.